This is a list of T cell receptor beta chains from one sample in a study of cytomegalovirus exposure and HLA in healthy donors. This table comes from immunoSEQ multiplex PCR, and its TCRdb copy is limited to in-frame clones, with some not included. The table has hundreds of thousands of clones, approximately 88% seen once. Sequences were obtained from PBMCs. The receptors here all came from a boy aged 2 to 9 in good health and CMV-seronegative. The CDR3 runs from the conserved cysteine through the conserved F or W. Fields, in order: clone size, D gene, J gene, V gene, CDR3 protein, CDR3 DNA. A D gene is named only where the DNA matches it firmly. Expanded clones are given a class, and other clones once, few, many or no size at all.

>.|TRBD1|TRBJ2-3|TRBV5-1
CASSLPGQGIKGTDTQYF
TGCGCCAGCAGCCTACCGGGACAGGGCATTAAAGGCACAGATACGCAGTATTTT
>.|.|TRBJ2-3|TRBV5-1
CASSLAGFGTDTQYF
TGCGCCAGCAGCTTGGCAGGGTTCGGCACAGATACGCAGTATTTT
>.|.|TRBJ1-2|TRBV9
CASSVVPELNYGYTF
TGTGCCAGCAGCGTAGTACCGGAGCTTAACTATGGCTACACCTTC
>.|.|TRBJ1-2|TRBV30
CAWTRGGPNYGYTF
TGTGCCTGGACCCGAGGAGGCCCAAACTATGGCTACACCTTC
>.|.|TRBJ1-1|TRBV14
CASSHIAERSEAFF
TGTGCCAGCAGCCATATCGCAGAGAGGTCTGAAGCTTTCTTT
>.|.|TRBJ2-2|TRBV9
CASTVRADTGELFF
TGTGCCAGCACGGTCAGGGCCGACACCGGGGAGCTGTTTTTT
>.|TRBD1|TRBJ1-2|TRBV9
CASSVDWQGATSGYTF
TGTGCCAGCAGCGTAGACTGGCAGGGGGCTACGAGTGGCTACACCTTC
>.|TRBD1|TRBJ2-5|TRBV11-2
CASSRSGQGAQETQYF
TGTGCCAGCAGCCGCTCGGGACAGGGGGCTCAAGAGACCCAGTACTTC
>.|TRBD2|TRBJ2-7|TRBV4-1
CASSPQREYEQYF
TGCGCCAGCAGCCCGCAGCGGGAGTACGAGCAGTACTTC
>.|.|TRBJ1-5|TRBV6-1
CASSEWVHEGNQPQHF
TGTGCCAGCAGTGAATGGGTCCATGAGGGCAATCAGCCCCAGCATTTT
>.|TRBD1|TRBJ2-1|TRBV13
CASSLVEEGQGTEFF
TGTGCCAGCAGCTTAGTGGAAGAGGGACAGGGCACCGAGTTCTTC
>.|TRBD1|TRBJ2-7|TRBV5-1
CASSSEKVLRGQGYEQYF
TGCGCCAGCAGCTCGGAGAAAGTCCTCCGAGGACAGGGCTACGAGCAGTACTTC
>.|.|TRBJ2-1|TRBV5-1
CASSSPVAGAGANEQFF
TGCGCCAGCAGCTCGCCCGTAGCGGGCGCGGGGGCCAATGAGCAGTTCTTC
>.|.|TRBJ2-7|TRBV19
CASSMGPGGDEQYF
TGTGCCAGTAGTATGGGGCCCGGCGGGGATGAGCAGTACTTC
>.|.|TRBJ1-5|TRBV19
CASSITVDQPQHF
TGTGCCAGTAGTATTACAGTTGATCAGCCCCAGCATTTT
>.|.|TRBJ1-5|TRBV14
CASSQRGRNQPQHF
TGTGCCAGCAGCCAAAGGGGCCGCAATCAGCCCCAGCATTTT
>.|.|TRBJ1-3|TRBV7-3
CASSLHPAGSGNTIYF
TGTGCCAGCAGCTTACACCCCGCAGGCTCTGGAAACACCATATATTTT
>.|.|TRBJ2-5|TRBV18
CASSPQGTQYF
TGTGCCAGCTCACCTCAGGGGACCCAGTACTTC
>.|.|TRBJ1-3|TRBV11-2
CASSPAGYSGNTIYF
TGTGCCAGCAGCCCTGCGGGTTACTCTGGAAACACCATATATTTT
>few|.|TRBJ2-5|TRBV5-6
CASSPAGKRQETQYF
TGTGCCAGCAGCCCTGCCGGGAAACGCCAAGAGACCCAGTACTTC
>.|TRBD1|TRBJ2-1|TRBV2
CASSVDRGTYNEQFF
TGTGCCAGCAGTGTGGACAGGGGTACCTACAATGAGCAGTTCTTC
>.|.|TRBJ1-5|TRBV6-5
CASREAGLGQPQHF
TGTGCCAGCAGAGAGGCAGGGTTAGGTCAGCCCCAGCATTTT
>.|.|TRBJ2-7|TRBV11-2
CASSLGLGRSGEQYF
TGTGCCAGCAGCTTAGGTCTTGGGAGATCCGGAGAGCAGTACTTC
>.|.|TRBJ2-3|TRBV30
CAWSLGGPPTDTQYF
TGTGCCTGGAGTTTGGGGGGACCTCCTACAGATACGCAGTATTTT
>.|TRBD2|TRBJ2-7|TRBV5-4
CASSLASGLSYEQYF
TGTGCCAGCAGCTTGGCTAGCGGCCTCTCCTACGAGCAGTACTTC
>.|.|TRBJ1-1|TRBV10-2
CASSESFRGGDTEAFF
TGCGCCAGCAGTGAGTCGTTTAGGGGGGGGGACACTGAAGCTTTCTTT
>.|.|TRBJ1-4|TRBV5-1
CASSLRGSNEKLFF
TGCGCCAGCAGCTTGCGGGGGTCTAATGAAAAACTGTTTTTT
>.|.|TRBJ1-5|TRBV2
CASRTTSNQPQHF
TGTGCCAGCAGGACTACTAGCAATCAGCCCCAGCATTTT
>.|TRBD1|TRBJ1-2|TRBV6-5
CASSAGTGRYGYTF
TGTGCCAGCAGTGCTGGGACAGGGCGGTATGGCTACACCTTC
>.|TRBD1|TRBJ1-5|TRBV25-1
CASSGTGEDQPQHF
TGTGCCAGCAGTGGAACAGGGGAGGATCAGCCCCAGCATTTT
>.|TRBD1|TRBJ1-5|TRBV19
CASRTGGQPQHF
TGTGCCAGTAGGACAGGGGGTCAGCCCCAGCATTTT
>.|.|TRBJ2-7|TRBV27
CASRVGGAKPYEQYF
TGTGCCAGCAGAGTGGGGGGGGCGAAACCCTACGAGCAGTACTTC
>.|TRBD2|TRBJ2-3|TRBV27
CASNAGAGWDTQYF
TGTGCCAGTAACGCGGGAGCCGGTTGGGATACGCAGTATTTT
>.|.|TRBJ2-1|TRBV5-4
CASIYRGEQFF
TGTGCCAGCATCTATCGGGGTGAGCAGTTCTTC
>.|.|TRBJ2-7|TRBV7-9
CASSLRGADEQYF
TGTGCCAGCAGCTTACGGGGGGCGGACGAGCAGTACTTC
>.|TRBD2|TRBJ2-7|TRBV7-8
CASSSPWLAEYEQYF
TGTGCCAGCAGCTCCCCATGGCTAGCGGAGTACGAGCAGTACTTC
>few|TRBD1|TRBJ1-1|TRBV7-6
CASSSGGQGAFF
TGTGCCAGCAGTTCAGGCGGACAGGGAGCTTTCTTT
>.|.|TRBJ2-2|TRBV5-8
CASSESTGELTGELFF
TGTGCCAGCAGCGAGTCAACCGGGGAACTCACCGGGGAGCTGTTTTTT
>.|TRBD1|TRBJ1-2|TRBV29-1
CSVGTGGGDGYTF
TGCAGCGTTGGGACAGGGGGGGGAGATGGCTACACCTTC
>few|.|TRBJ1-5|TRBV2
CASSPQNNQPQHF
TGTGCCAGCAGCCCACAGAACAATCAGCCCCAGCATTTT
>.|.|TRBJ1-6|TRBV5-6
CASSPRRHYRGDNSPLHF
TGTGCCAGCAGCCCAAGACGTCATTACCGGGGAGACAATTCACCCCTCCACTTT
>.|.|TRBJ1-2|TRBV30
CAWTPGYGYTF
TGTGCCTGGACACCGGGCTATGGCTACACCTTC
>.|.|TRBJ2-7|TRBV25-1
CASSDNIGGQGYEQYF
TGTGCCAGCAGTGATAATATCGGGGGGCAGGGCTACGAGCAGTACTTC
>few|TRBD2|TRBJ2-7|TRBV6-1
CAALAGAREQYF
TGTGCCGCCCTAGCGGGAGCCAGGGAGCAGTACTTC
>few|TRBD2|TRBJ2-7|TRBV5-6
CASSTGSGSYEQYF
TGTGCCAGCAGCACCGGTAGCGGGAGCTACGAGCAGTACTTC
>.|TRBD1|TRBJ2-7|TRBV9
CASSVEAGQVYEQYF
TGTGCCAGCAGCGTAGAGGCGGGACAGGTCTACGAGCAGTACTTC
>.|.|TRBJ2-7|TRBV15
CATSRSGFSYEQYF
TGTGCCACCAGCAGATCAGGCTTCTCCTACGAGCAGTACTTC
>.|.|TRBJ2-7|TRBV30
CAWSGQGGYEQYF
TGTGCCTGGAGTGGCCAAGGCGGGTACGAGCAGTACTTC
>once|TRBD1|TRBJ1-2|TRBV30
CAWTTDRVGYTF
TGTGCCTGGACCACCGACAGGGTCGGCTACACCTTC
>.|TRBD1|TRBJ1-1|TRBV19
CASKGPGGEAFF
TGTGCCAGTAAAGGGCCAGGGGGTGAAGCTTTCTTT